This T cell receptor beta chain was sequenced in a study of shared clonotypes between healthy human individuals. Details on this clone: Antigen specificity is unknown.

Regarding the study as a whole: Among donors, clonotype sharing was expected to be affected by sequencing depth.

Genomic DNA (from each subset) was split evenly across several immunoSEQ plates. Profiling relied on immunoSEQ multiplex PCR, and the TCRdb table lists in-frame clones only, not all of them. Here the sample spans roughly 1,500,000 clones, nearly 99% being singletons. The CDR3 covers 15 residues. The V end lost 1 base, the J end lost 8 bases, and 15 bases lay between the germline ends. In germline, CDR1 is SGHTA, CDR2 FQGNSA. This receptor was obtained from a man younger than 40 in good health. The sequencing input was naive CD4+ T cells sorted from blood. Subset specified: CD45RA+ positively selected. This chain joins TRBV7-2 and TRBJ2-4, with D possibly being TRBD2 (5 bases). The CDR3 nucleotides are TGTGCCAGCAGCTTAGTTGGGCAGGTCGGGGACATTCAGTACTTC. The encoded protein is CASSLVGQVGDIQYF.